The 9 T cell receptor beta chains below come from one sample, sequenced in a study of T cells expressing NK-cell markers. TCRdb reprocessed the 5' RACE reads, with one entry per CDR3 protein and no DNA. The sample table includes about 150,000 distinct CDR3 sequences. The material sequenced was blood T cells: a sorted CD56 or NKG2C T cell subset, CD4+ or CD8+ T cells, or bulk PBMC T cells (not recorded which). These receptors were obtained from a woman between 45 and 65 years old in good health.

The genes are TRBV7-9 and TRBJ2-1. Germline values: CDR1 SEHNR, CDR2 FQNEAQ (reference sequence). The CDR3 sequence is 15 residues long. The CDR3 loop is CASSFSGLTYNEQFF.

The rearrangement links TRBV12-3 or TRBV12-4 to TRBJ1-6; as DNA is missing, the TRBD1 call by TCRdb cannot be tested. CDR3 length: 13 residues. CDR3 loop: CASRQGPHLPLHF.

The chain links TRBV11-3 to TRBJ2-7. The CDR3 extends over 13 amino acids. Germline V gene sequence: CDR1 SGHNT, CDR2 YENEEA. CDR3 loop: CASSLVLLYEQYF. Full variable domain (missing parts from reference TRBV11-3 and TRBJ2-7): EAGVVQSPRYKIIEKKQPVAFWCNPISGHNTLYWYLQNLGQGPELLIRYENEEAVDDSQLPKDRFSAERLKGVDSTLKIQPAELGDSAVYLCASSLVLLYEQYFGPGTRLTVT.

The rearrangement joins TRBV9 to TRBJ2-2; TCRdb designates TRBD1, a call that cannot be tested without DNA. The CDR3 spans 17 residues. The germline V gene encodes CDR1 SGDLS and CDR2 YYNGEE. The CDR3 spells CASSEGGQGAYTGELFF.

The chain carries TRBV19 and TRBJ1-1; TCRdb's D call, TRBD1, is unchecked because there is no DNA. The germline V gene has CDR1 LNHDA and CDR2 SQIVND (reference sequence). The CDR3 spans 11 residues. The CDR3 region is CACTRGTEAFF.

This rearrangement joins TRBV6-1 to TRBJ1-5; TCRdb returns TRBD1, unconfirmable since there is no DNA. The CDR3 has 16 residues. Germline values: CDR1 MNHNS, CDR2 SASEGT. CDR3 sequence reads: CASSEEGWDRSQPQHF.

The gene calls are TRBV30 and TRBJ1-1; TCRdb names TRBD1, which stays unverified in the absence of DNA. The CDR3 is made up of 16 amino acids. Germline V CDR1 and CDR2: GTSNPN, SVGIG (reference sequence). The CDR3 is CAWSVFGQGARTEAFF.

The chain employs TRBV24-1 and TRBJ1-3; no DNA is available, so the TRBD1 call from TCRdb remains unchecked. The CDR3 has 14 residues. Germline CDR1 is KGHDR and CDR2 is SFDVKD. CDR3 loop: CATSSGGSGNTIYF.

The chain joins TRBV3-1 to TRBJ2-3. Per the germline V gene, CDR1 is LGHDT and CDR2 is YNNKEL (reference sequence). The CDR3 runs to 19 residues. CDR3 sequence reads: CASSQDAFIFTEGTDTQYF.